Below are 16 T cell receptor beta chains sequenced from a single sample in a study of blood T cell repertoires in COVID-19. This table comes from immunoSEQ multiplex PCR, and its TCRdb copy is limited to in-frame clones, with some not included. The table records roughly 88,000 clones, around 88% of them present only once. The sequenced material came from peripheral blood. These receptors were obtained from a woman aged 55-75 years with COVID-19, enrolled during active disease.

This sequence joins TRBV6-5 and TRBJ1-1; TRBD1 agrees at 8 bases. Trimming removed 10 bases from V and 1 base from J; junction bases left unmatched: 11. Germline V CDR1 and CDR2: MNHEY, SVGAGI. The length of the CDR3 is 15 residues. Here the CDR3 DNA reads TGTGCCACCGTTAGGTCTGGGACAGGGAACACTGAAGCTTTCTTT. Protein sequence: CATVRSGTGNTEAFF.

The V and J genes are TRBV5-8 and TRBJ2-7; 10 bases match TRBD1. The CDR3 length is 16 residues. In germline, CDR1 is SGHTS, CDR2 YDEGEE. V gave up 4 bases and J gave up 2 bases; unmatched junction bases: 9. CDR3 bases: TGTGCCAGCAGCCCCACCCGCGGACAGGGGGCCTACGAGCAGTACTTC. Residues: CASSPTRGQGAYEQYF.

The DNA of the CDR3 is TGTGCCAGCAGCTTAGACAGCTATGGCTACACCTTC. It codes for CASSLDSYGYTF. The chain joins TRBV7-2 to TRBJ1-2; unclear D gene. Germline lookup yields CDR1 SGHTA and CDR2 FQGNSA. There are 12 residues in the CDR3. Trimming took 1 base from V and 4 from J, leaving 4 bases between them.

The chain recombines TRBV4-2 with TRBJ2-3; 11 bases fit TRBD2. J was trimmed by 0 bases and V by 0 bases; bases with no gene match: 2. CDR3 length: 17 residues. The germline V gene encodes CDR1 LGHNA and CDR2 YNFKEQ. CDR3 nucleotides: TGTGCCAGCAGCCAAGATATAGCGGGGGGGAGCACAGATACGCAGTATTTT. This gives the protein CASSQDIAGGSTDTQYF.

The chain uses TRBV29-1 and TRBJ1-2, with D perhaps matching TRBD1 (5 bases). CDR3 length: 11 residues. Germline assignment: CDR1 SQVTM and CDR2 ANQGSEA. The CDR3 nucleotides read TGCATTGCCAGGGAGGTGGATGGCTACACCTTC. This gives the protein CIAREVDGYTF.

J is TRBJ2-3 and V is TRBV5-1, with D maybe TRBD1 (6 bases). CDR1 is SGHRS, CDR2 YFSETQ, per germline. The CDR3 is 13 residues long. V was shortened by 3 bases and J by 3 bases, with 8 bases between the two germline ends. The CDR3 spells CASSSQGTDTQYF. Here the CDR3 DNA reads TGCGCCAGCAGCTCCCAGGGGACAGATACGCAGTATTTT.

The V call is TRBV5-1, the J call TRBJ2-3, with 7 bases fitting TRBD2. The CDR3 is 15 amino acids. Germline V gives CDR1 SGHRS, CDR2 YFSETQ. The junction had 8 bases not matched to a gene; V was cut back by 1 base and J by 6 bases. In nucleotides, the CDR3 is TGCGCCAGCAGCTTGTCAGTGGGGGGGTCGGATACGCAGTATTTT. This codes for CASSLSVGGSDTQYF.

The chain is built from TRBV4-2 and TRBJ2-6; tentative D call: TRBD1 (6 bases). Trimming pared 4 bases from V and 1 base from J, leaving 11 bases between. CDR3 length: 16 residues. In germline, CDR1 is LGHNA, CDR2 YNFKEQ. The CDR3 DNA is TGTGCCAGCAGCCCGGGACATCCGTCTGGGGCCAACGTCCTGACTTTC. This translates into CASSPGHPSGANVLTF.

CDR3 sequence reads: CAQRRGAGYGYTF. Written as DNA, the CDR3 is TGTGCCCAACGGCGGGGGGCTGGCTATGGCTACACCTTC. J is TRBJ1-2 and V is TRBV30; D possibly corresponds to TRBD1 (6 bases). Trimming removed 8 bases at V and 4 bases at J, with 17 bases between. Germline CDR1 GTSNPN, CDR2 SVGIG (reference sequence). The length of the CDR3 is 13 residues.

The V gene is TRBV9, the J gene TRBJ2-1, with TRBD2 as a possible D gene (7 bases). The CDR3 runs 16 residues. With 0 bases removed from V and 8 bases from J, the gap between germline ends came to 18 bases. Germline CDR1 reads SGDLS; CDR2 reads YYNGEE. The CDR3 nucleotides read TGTGCCAGCAGCGTAGGAAACGGGGGGCCTGGGGATGAGCAGTTCTTC. It is translated as CASSVGNGGPGDEQFF. The whole variable domain, filled in from reference TRBV9 and TRBJ2-1, reads DSGVTQTPKHLITATGQRVTLRCSPRSGDLSVYWYQQSLDQGLQFLIQYYNGEERAKGNILERFSAQQFPDLHSELNLSSLELGDSALYFCASSVGNGGPGDEQFFGPGTRLTVL.

The CDR3 DNA reads as TGTGCCAGCAGTTACTCTGGCCCCACGGATACGCAGTATTTT. This encodes CASSYSGPTDTQYF. The chain recombines TRBV6-2 or TRBV6-3 with TRBJ2-3; D uncertain. This CDR3 region has 14 residues. Trimming removed 0 bases from V and 6 bases from J, with 10 bases in between. CDR1 MNHEY and CDR2 SVGEGT come from the germline V gene.

J is TRBJ2-5 and V is TRBV7-3; possible D gene TRBD2, 6 bases. V was trimmed by 5 bases and J by 0 bases, leaving 13 bases between them. Germline CDR1 SGHTA, CDR2 FQGTGA. The CDR3 totals 15 residues. DNA for the CDR3: TGTGCCAGCAGCCCCACTGGGGGGTACCAAGAGACCCAGTACTTC. This sequence encodes CASSPTGGYQETQYF.

The chain uses TRBV9 and TRBJ2-2; 10 nucleotides agree with TRBD1. Per germline, CDR1 SGDLS and CDR2 YYNGEE. The CDR3 loop spans 16 amino acids. V gave up 4 bases and J gave up 5 bases; unmatched junction bases: 8. The CDR3 bases are TGTGCCAGCAGCTTTAGATGGACAGGGGGGACCGGGGAGCTGTTTTTT. Protein product: CASSFRWTGGTGELFF.

V and J are TRBV7-2 and TRBJ1-1, with D maybe TRBD1 (6 bases). CDR3 length: 12 amino acids. V was cut by 6 bases and J by 8 bases, with 13 bases left in between. CDR1 SGHTA and CDR2 FQGNSA come from the germline V gene. This CDR3 is CASRINRVEAFF. In DNA form, the CDR3 reads TGTGCCAGCAGGATTAACAGGGTCGAAGCTTTCTTT.

The V and J genes are TRBV7-2 and TRBJ2-2, with TRBD1 matching 10 bases. Germline CDR1 and CDR2: SGHTA and FQGNSA. J was trimmed by 6 bases and V by 3 bases; bases with no gene match: 4. CDR3 size: 15 residues. The DNA for the CDR3 is TGTGCCAGCAGCTTGGACAGGGGGTATTCCGGGGAGCTGTTTTTT. This codes for CASSLDRGYSGELFF.

The J gene is TRBJ2-3, the V gene TRBV7-2; 7 bases are a match to TRBD1. V trimming: 0 bases; J trimming: 1 base; junction bases outside the gene matches: 10. CDR1 is SGHTA and CDR2 is FQGNSA in the germline V gene. The CDR3 is 18 residues long. The CDR3 DNA follows: TGTGCCAGCAGCTTAGCCCTTTTTGGGCAGGGGGGCACAGATACGCAGTATTTT. Residues: CASSLALFGQGGTDTQYF. The full variable domain, completed using reference TRBV7-2 and TRBJ2-3, is GAGVSQSPSNKVTEKGKDVELRCDPISGHTALYWYRQSLGQGLEFLIYFQGNSAPDKSGLPSDRFSAERTGGSVSTLTIQRTQQEDSAVYLCASSLALFGQGGTDTQYFGPGTRLTVL.